A selection of T cell receptor beta chains follows, all from one sample in a study of T-cell memory formation after mild COVID-19. TCRdb processed the 5' RACE reads anew with MiXCR; each CDR3 protein has one entry. The data show more than 100,000 distinct CDR3 sequences, 17% seen once. Sequences were obtained from PBMCs or a T cell subset sorted from them (not recorded which). These receptors came from a man aged 18-30 years who had mild COVID-19 (a few samples of this study predate the infection). Cell type and time point are not known. CDR3s include the opening cysteine and the closing phenylalanine or tryptophan. The D gene is left open where the match is weak. Some rows mark clone size as missing; the rest say once, few, many or name a class of expanded clone.

J gene	clone size	D gene	V gene	CDR3 DNA	CDR3 protein
TRBJ2-7	-	-	TRBV6-2/TRBV6-3	TGTGCCAGCAGGGATCTCTACGAGCAGTACTTC	CASRDLYEQYF
TRBJ2-3	-	TRBD1	TRBV15	TGTGCCACCAGCAGACAGGGGGCTACCACAGATACGCAGTATTTT	CATSRQGATTDTQYF
TRBJ2-1	few	TRBD2	TRBV20-1	TGCAGTGTACTCTTGCCCGGGACTAGCCCCTCCGGGGAGCAGTTCTTC	CSVLLPGTSPSGEQFF
TRBJ2-2	few	-	TRBV5-1	TGCGCCAGCAAGGGCAGTACCTTGATGAACACCGGGGAGCTGTTTTTT	CASKGSTLMNTGELFF
TRBJ2-2	few	-	TRBV7-2	TGTGCCAGCACCCCCCGGCTGGGGGACACCGGGGAGCTGTTTTTT	CASTPRLGDTGELFF
TRBJ2-3	-	TRBD2	TRBV7-2	TGTGCCAGCAGCACGACTAGCGGGGGGCCTTTTAGCACAGATACGCAGTATTTT	CASSTTSGGPFSTDTQYF
TRBJ1-2	few	-	TRBV3-1	TGTGCCAGCAGCCAAGGGTGGCGGGAGTATGGCTACACCTTC	CASSQGWREYGYTF
TRBJ2-5	few	-	TRBV7-2	TGTGCCAGCAGCTTGTGGGCGCGGGAGACCCAGTACTTC	CASSLWARETQYF
TRBJ2-7	few	-	TRBV7-9	TGTGCCAGCAGCTTCGGGGCCTCGTTGAACGAGCAGTACTTC	CASSFGASLNEQYF
TRBJ1-1	-	-	TRBV20-1	TGCAGTGCTAGGGGCGGGATGAACACTGAAGCTTTCTTT	CSARGGMNTEAFF
TRBJ1-5	-	-	TRBV6-2/TRBV6-3	TGTGCCAGCAGTTACGGGGGTGGACAGCCCCAGCATTTT	CASSYGGGQPQHF
TRBJ2-1	-	-	TRBV5-1	TGCGCCAGCAGCTTGGTCCCAGGAAATGAGCAGTTCTTC	CASSLVPGNEQFF
TRBJ1-3	few	-	TRBV5-1	TGCGCCAGCAGGTCAGGTTCCGGAAACACCATATATTTT	CASRSGSGNTIYF
TRBJ1-3	few	-	TRBV11-2	TGTGCCAGCAGCTCGGTCAGGGGTTCGGGAAACACCATATATTTT	CASSSVRGSGNTIYF
TRBJ2-7	many	TRBD1	TRBV29-1	TGCAGCGTTAGCCCGGGACAGGGGTCCTACGAGCAGTACTTC	CSVSPGQGSYEQYF
TRBJ2-4	-	-	TRBV12-3/TRBV12-4	TGTGCCAGCAGTCCTACAGGGATTGAGAACATTCAGTACTTC	CASSPTGIENIQYF
TRBJ2-3	many	TRBD2	TRBV5-1	TGCGCCAGCAGCTTTGCGGGGGGGCCAGTTAAGCAGTATTTT	CASSFAGGPVKQYF
TRBJ2-4	-	TRBD1	TRBV28	TGTGCCAGCAGCTATGGGACAGGACAAAACATTCAGTACTTC	CASSYGTGQNIQYF
TRBJ2-1	medium-sized	TRBD1	TRBV7-3	TGTGCCAGCAGCTTGACAGGGGGAGGCTACAATGAGCAGTTCTTC	CASSLTGGGYNEQFF
TRBJ1-2	-	TRBD1	TRBV3-1	TGTGCCAGCAGCCCAGCAGGGGGAGGCAACTATGGCTACACCTTC	CASSPAGGGNYGYTF
TRBJ2-2	many	-	TRBV9	TGTGCCAGCAGCGTAGATTGGACACCGAACACCGGGGAGCTGTTTTTT	CASSVDWTPNTGELFF
TRBJ2-3	-	TRBD1	TRBV7-3	TGTGCCAGCAGCTTAACCGGACAGGGGTTCACAGATACGCAGTATTTT	CASSLTGQGFTDTQYF
TRBJ2-7	-	-	TRBV2	TGTGCCAGCAGTGAAGTCTTATCCTACGAGCAGTACTTC	CASSEVLSYEQYF
TRBJ2-1	few	TRBD2	TRBV24-1	TGTGCCACCAGTGATTCCCTAGCGGGGTCTTACAATGAGCAGTTCTTC	CATSDSLAGSYNEQFF